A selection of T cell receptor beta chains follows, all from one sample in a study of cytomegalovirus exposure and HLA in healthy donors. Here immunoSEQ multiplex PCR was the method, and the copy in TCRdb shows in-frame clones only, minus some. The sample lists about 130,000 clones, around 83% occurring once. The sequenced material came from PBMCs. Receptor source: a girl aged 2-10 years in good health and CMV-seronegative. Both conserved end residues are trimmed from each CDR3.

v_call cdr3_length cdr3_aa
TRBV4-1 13 ASSQGWGQGYEQY
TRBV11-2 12 ASRHSGRTYEQY
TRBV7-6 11 ASSPGLFETQY
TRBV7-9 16 ASSLVMTVKSGANVLT
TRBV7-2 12 ASSLPGTNTEAF
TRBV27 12 ASSFVQLSNEQF
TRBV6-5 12 ASSIQLASGELF
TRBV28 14 ASSSGFGAAGQPQH
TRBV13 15 ASSLLAGGLSTDTQY
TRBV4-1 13 ASSQEGRTFEGYT
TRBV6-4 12 ASSESGGSYEQY
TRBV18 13 ASSSLSGGAHEQY